A selection of T cell receptor beta chains follows, all from one sample in a study of metastatic and nonmetastatic thyroid tumors. TCRdb re-clonotyped the PCR reads through MiXCR. The sample shows about 25,000 clones, less than 25% of them seen only once. The sequenced sample was blood. The origin of the receptors is a male donor with papillary thyroid cancer or a benign thyroid nodule (not recorded which). Some clones in this sample may be carry-over from other donors' samples. The CDR3 runs from the conserved cysteine through the conserved F or W. Each record gives: clone size, D gene, J gene, V gene, CDR3 protein, CDR3 DNA. D genes are given only for firm matches. Clone size appears in some rows only: once, few, many, or a class for an expanded clone.

many	.	TRBJ1-6	TRBV5-1	CASSFSVGGGSPLHF	TGCGCCAGCAGCTTTTCGGTGGGTGGCGGATCACCCCTCCACTTT
.	.	TRBJ1-2	TRBV13	CASSRGRGGVLSYTF	TGTGCCAGCAGCAGAGGGAGGGGGGGCGTTTTGAGCTACACCTTC
many	.	TRBJ1-5	TRBV30	CAWRSGGGGYQPQHF	TGTGCCTGGAGATCGGGCGGGGGGGGCTATCAGCCCCAGCATTTT
.	.	TRBJ1-2	TRBV9	CAISPLVNSSNYGSTF	TGTGCCATCAGCCCACTGGTAAACTCTTCTAACTATGGCTCCACCTTC
many	TRBD1	TRBJ1-2	TRBV7-2	CASSLVGRGSYGYTF	TGTGCCAGCAGCTTAGTAGGCAGGGGGTCCTATGGCTACACCTTC
many	.	TRBJ2-5	TRBV20-1	CSARDEPETQYF	TGCAGTGCTAGAGATGAGCCTGAGACCCAGTACTTC
.	TRBD1	TRBJ1-2	TRBV20-1	CSVSWGQCVYGYTF	TGCAGTGTTAGTTGGGGACAGTGTGTCTATGGCTACACCTTC
many	.	TRBJ2-1	TRBV11-2	CASSSADRQKQFF	TGTGCCAGCAGCTCAGCCGACAGACAGAAGCAGTTCTTC
many	.	TRBJ1-2	TRBV11-3	CASSPRGGDYGYTF	TGTGCCAGCAGCCCACGGGGGGGTGACTATGGCTACACCTTC
many	TRBD2	TRBJ2-7	TRBV9	CASSDPRTSGTVEQYF	TGTGCCAGCAGCGACCCACGGACTAGCGGGACAGTCGAGCAGTACTTC
many	.	TRBJ2-1	TRBV11-1	CASSLGETLADYNEQFF	TGTGCCAGCAGCTTAGGGGAGACCCTAGCCGACTACAATGAGCAGTTCTTC
many	.	TRBJ1-1	TRBV7-9	CASSLPLMNTEAFF	TGTGCCAGCAGCTTGCCACTCATGAACACTGAAGCTTTCTTT
many	TRBD1	TRBJ2-7	TRBV5-4	CASSVGQGDLYEQYF	TGTGCCAGCAGCGTTGGACAGGGGGACCTATACGAGCAGTACTTC
many	.	TRBJ1-1	TRBV18	CASRKRDQNTEAFF	TGTGCCAGTCGAAAAAGGGATCAGAACACTGAAGCTTTCTTT
many	TRBD2	TRBJ2-7	TRBV9	CASSASGTSPEQYF	TGTGCCAGCAGCGCCTCCGGGACTAGCCCCGAGCAGTACTTC
many	.	TRBJ1-4	TRBV6-1	CASSRRESNEKLFF	TGTGCCAGCAGTCGCCGGGAGTCTAATGAAAAACTGTTTTTT
medium-sized	.	TRBJ1-3	TRBV6-1	CASSEWGSFSGNTIYF	TGTGCCAGCAGTGAATGGGGTAGTTTTTCTGGAAACACCATATATTTT
many	TRBD1	TRBJ1-2	TRBV6-1	CASISGQGSGYTF	TGTGCCAGCATCTCTGGACAGGGCTCTGGCTACACCTTC
many	.	TRBJ2-6	TRBV9	CASSVSGAGANVLTF	TGTGCCAGCAGCGTTTCGGGTGCTGGGGCCAACGTCCTGACTTTC
many	.	TRBJ2-1	TRBV27	CASSLTGVSSYNEQFF	TGTGCCAGCAGTTTAACCGGGGTTTCCTCCTACAATGAGCAGTTCTTC
many	.	TRBJ1-1	TRBV12-5	CASGLGTYGNTEAFF	TGTGCTAGTGGTTTGGGGACGTACGGGAACACTGAAGCTTTCTTT
many	.	TRBJ1-1	TRBV5-8	CASSRRWNTEAFF	TGTGCCAGCAGCCGTAGATGGAACACTGAAGCTTTCTTT
many	.	TRBJ2-7	TRBV3-1	CASSLSGAGYFYEQYF	TGTGCCAGCAGCCTCTCAGGCGCAGGGTATTTTTACGAGCAGTACTTC
few	.	TRBJ2-7	TRBV7-2	CASSEQGYEQYF	TGTGCCAGCAGCGAACAGGGATACGAGCAGTACTTC
many	.	TRBJ2-7	TRBV27	CASSLSSGVEQYF	TGTGCCAGCAGTTTATCGTCGGGGGTAGAGCAGTACTTC
.	.	TRBJ1-5	TRBV5-4	CASSFQNQPQHF	TGTGCCAGCAGCTTCCAGAATCAGCCCCAGCATTTT
many	.	TRBJ1-1	TRBV6-1	CASSERAGWETEAFF	TGTGCCAGCAGTGAAAGGGCCGGATGGGAGACTGAAGCTTTCTTT
many	.	TRBJ2-1	TRBV7-2	CASSPTSASYNEQFF	TGTGCCAGCAGCCCTACCTCGGCCTCCTACAATGAGCAGTTCTTC
many	TRBD2	TRBJ2-5	TRBV20-1	CSASGSGGETQYF	TGCAGTGCTAGTGGTAGCGGGGGAGAGACCCAGTACTTC
many	.	TRBJ2-1	TRBV29-1	CSVEDERYYNEQFF	TGCAGCGTTGAAGATGAACGTTATTACAATGAGCAGTTCTTC
many	TRBD1	TRBJ1-1	TRBV20-1	CSAEESGTGFMNTEAFF	TGCAGTGCTGAGGAATCCGGGACAGGGTTCATGAACACTGAAGCTTTCTTT
many	TRBD1	TRBJ1-1	TRBV5-1	CASSWTGVAAEGTEAFF	TGCGCCAGCAGCTGGACAGGGGTGGCCGCGGAGGGCACTGAAGCTTTCTTT
many	.	TRBJ2-3	TRBV19	CASSIVPGRGPDTQYF	TGTGCCAGTAGTATCGTCCCCGGCAGGGGACCAGATACGCAGTATTTT
.	TRBD1	TRBJ1-1	TRBV27	CASSLSEGANTDAYF	TGTGCCAGCAGTTTATCGGAGGGGGCGAACACTGACGCTTACTTT
.	.	TRBJ1-2	TRBV7-9	CPSSLDGGGGYTF	TGTCCCAGCAGCCTAGATGGGGGTGGCGGCTACACCTTC
many	.	TRBJ1-3	TRBV7-8	CASSDGFGSGNTIYF	TGTGCCAGCAGCGACGGGTTCGGCTCTGGAAACACCATATATTTT
many	TRBD2	TRBJ2-3	TRBV20-1	CSARERLGTSGSRHTQYF	TGCAGTGCTAGAGAACGACTCGGGACTAGCGGGAGTCGACATACGCAGTATTTT
many	TRBD1	TRBJ1-2	TRBV10-3	CAISPGTGGPYGYTF	TGTGCCATCAGCCCCGGGACAGGGGGACCCTATGGCTACACCTTC
.	.	TRBJ1-2	TRBV19	CASRVDSENYGYTF	TGTGCCAGTAGGGTGGACAGCGAGAACTATGGCTACACCTTC
many	TRBD2	TRBJ2-7	TRBV28	CASSFSGRASYEQYF	TGTGCCAGCAGCTTTAGCGGGAGGGCCTCCTACGAGCAGTACTTC
many	TRBD2	TRBJ2-2	TRBV28	CASNLRGAGEFAGELFF	TGTGCCAGCAACCTGCGGGGAGCGGGAGAGTTCGCCGGGGAGCTGTTTTTT